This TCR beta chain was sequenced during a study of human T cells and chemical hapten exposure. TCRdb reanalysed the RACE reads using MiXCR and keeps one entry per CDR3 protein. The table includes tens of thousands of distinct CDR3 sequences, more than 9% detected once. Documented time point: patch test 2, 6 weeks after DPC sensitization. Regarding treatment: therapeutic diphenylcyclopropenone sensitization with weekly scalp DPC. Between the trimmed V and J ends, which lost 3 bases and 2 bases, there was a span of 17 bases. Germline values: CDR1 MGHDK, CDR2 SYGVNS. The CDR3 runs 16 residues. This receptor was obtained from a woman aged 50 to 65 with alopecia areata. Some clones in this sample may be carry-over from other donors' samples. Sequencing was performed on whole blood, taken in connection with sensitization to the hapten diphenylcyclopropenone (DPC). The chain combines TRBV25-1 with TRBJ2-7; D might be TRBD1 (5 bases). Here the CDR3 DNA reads TGTGCCAGCAGTGATATGGCTGGCAGGGCCGCCTACGAGCAGTACTTC. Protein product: CASSDMAGRAAYEQYF.